Reported below is one TCR beta chain. Its antigen is not identified. This sample was taken from a study of shared clonotypes between healthy human individuals. Study-wide points: Naive subsets generally had larger estimated richness than memory subsets. Lower generation probabilities were found for non-shared clonotypes than for those shared by all four donors. Exclusively blood specimens were collected; tissue repertoires likely differ.

Only in-frame clones appear in the TCRdb table, and some are missing; sequencing was by immunoSEQ multiplex PCR. This table holds some 1.1 million clones, approximately 75% found once. The sequence was obtained from a young man in good health. Some clones in this sample may be carry-over from other donors' samples. Sequenced material: memory CD4+ T cells from PBMCs. The subset is: CD45RA-negative fraction.

The CDR3 sequence: CASSTGTSYEQYF. The CDR3 region has the DNA TGTGCCAGCAGTACAGGGACGTCCTACGAGCAGTACTTC. The J gene is TRBJ2-7, the V gene TRBV6-6; D might be TRBD1 (6 bases). CDR1 is MNHNY, CDR2 SVGAGI, per germline (reference sequence). CDR3 length: 13 residues. Trimming removed 5 bases from V and 1 base from J, with 9 bases in between.